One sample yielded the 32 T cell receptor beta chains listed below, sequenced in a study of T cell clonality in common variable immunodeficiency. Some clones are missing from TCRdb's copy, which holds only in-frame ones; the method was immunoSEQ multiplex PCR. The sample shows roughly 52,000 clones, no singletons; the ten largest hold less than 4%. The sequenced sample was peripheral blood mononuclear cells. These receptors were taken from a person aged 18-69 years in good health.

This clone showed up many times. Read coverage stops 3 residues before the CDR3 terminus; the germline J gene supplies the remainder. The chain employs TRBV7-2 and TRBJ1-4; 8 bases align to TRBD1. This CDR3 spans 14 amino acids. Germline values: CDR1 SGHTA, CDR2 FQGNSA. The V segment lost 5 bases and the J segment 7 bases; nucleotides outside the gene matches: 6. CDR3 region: CASSATGGGEKLFF. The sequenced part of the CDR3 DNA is TGTGCCAGCAGCGCCACAGGGGGAGGTGAAAAA. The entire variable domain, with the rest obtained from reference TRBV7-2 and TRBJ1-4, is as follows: GAGVSQSPSNKVTEKGKDVELRCDPISGHTALYWYRQSLGQGLEFLIYFQGNSAPDKSGLPSDRFSAERTGGSVSTLTIQRTQQEDSAVYLCASSATGGGEKLFFGSGTQLSVL.

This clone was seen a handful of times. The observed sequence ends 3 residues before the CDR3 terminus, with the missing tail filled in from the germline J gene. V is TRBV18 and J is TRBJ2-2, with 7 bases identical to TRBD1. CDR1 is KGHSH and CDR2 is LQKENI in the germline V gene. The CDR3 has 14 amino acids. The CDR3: CASSPQGAHSPLFF. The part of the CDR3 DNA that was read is TGTGCCAGCTCACCACAGGGGGCTCATTCACCG.

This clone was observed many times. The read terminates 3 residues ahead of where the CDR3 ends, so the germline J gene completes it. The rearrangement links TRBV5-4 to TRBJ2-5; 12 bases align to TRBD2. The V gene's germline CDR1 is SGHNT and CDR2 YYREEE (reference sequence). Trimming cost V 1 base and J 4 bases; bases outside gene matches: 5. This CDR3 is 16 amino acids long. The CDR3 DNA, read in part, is TGTGCCAGCAGCTTGAAGACTAGCGGGAGCGGAGAGACC. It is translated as CASSLKTSGSGET. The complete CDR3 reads CASSLKTSGSGETQYF.

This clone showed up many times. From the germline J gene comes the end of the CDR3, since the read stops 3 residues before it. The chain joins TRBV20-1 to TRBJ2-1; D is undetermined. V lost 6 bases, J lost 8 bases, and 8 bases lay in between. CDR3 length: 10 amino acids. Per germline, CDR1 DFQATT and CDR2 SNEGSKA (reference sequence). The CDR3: CSALRDEQFF. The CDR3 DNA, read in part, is TGCAGTGCCCTAAGAGATGAG.

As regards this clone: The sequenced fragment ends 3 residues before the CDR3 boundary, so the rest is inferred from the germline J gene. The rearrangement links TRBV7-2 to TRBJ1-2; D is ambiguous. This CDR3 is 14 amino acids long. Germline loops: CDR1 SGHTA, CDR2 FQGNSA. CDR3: CASRLAGESYDYTF. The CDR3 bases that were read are TGTGCCAGCAGACTAGCGGGAGAGAGCTACGAC.

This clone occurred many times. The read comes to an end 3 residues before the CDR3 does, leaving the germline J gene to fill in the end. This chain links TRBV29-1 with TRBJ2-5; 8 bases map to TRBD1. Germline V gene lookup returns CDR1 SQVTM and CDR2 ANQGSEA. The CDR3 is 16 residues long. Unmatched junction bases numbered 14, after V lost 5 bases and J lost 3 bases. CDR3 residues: CSVLFYDRGVEETQYF. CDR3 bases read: TGCAGCGTTCTATTCTATGACAGGGGAGTCGAAGAGACC.

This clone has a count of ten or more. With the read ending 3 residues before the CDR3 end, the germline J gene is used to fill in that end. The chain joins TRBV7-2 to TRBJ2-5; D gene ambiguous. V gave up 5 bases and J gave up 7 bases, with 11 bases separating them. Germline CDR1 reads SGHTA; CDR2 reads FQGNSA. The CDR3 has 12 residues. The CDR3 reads CASSAGSRTQYF. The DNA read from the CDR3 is TGTGCCAGCAGCGCAGGATCAAGGACC.

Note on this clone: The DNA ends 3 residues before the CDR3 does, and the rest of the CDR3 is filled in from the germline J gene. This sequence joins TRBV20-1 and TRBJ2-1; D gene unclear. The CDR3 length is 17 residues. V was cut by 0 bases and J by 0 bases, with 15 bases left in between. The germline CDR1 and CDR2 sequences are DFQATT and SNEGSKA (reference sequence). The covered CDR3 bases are TGCAGTGCTAGAGATACTTTGGGCTGGAGCTCCTACAATGAG. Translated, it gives CSARDTLGWSSYNE. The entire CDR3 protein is CSARDTLGWSSYNEQFF.

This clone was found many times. Partial CDR3 DNA: TGTGCCAGTAGTATTACGGGACTACTTAATGAG. It is translated as CASSITGLLNE. The whole CDR3 reads CASSITGLLNEQFF. This chain connects TRBV19 to TRBJ2-1; 7 bases fit TRBD2. The read ends 3 residues before the CDR3 terminus; that terminus is restored from the germline J gene. The V gene end was trimmed by 3 bases and the J gene end by 7 bases; junction bases not matched to a gene: 6. Germline V CDR1 and CDR2: LNHDA, SQIVND (reference sequence). This CDR3 spans 14 amino acids.

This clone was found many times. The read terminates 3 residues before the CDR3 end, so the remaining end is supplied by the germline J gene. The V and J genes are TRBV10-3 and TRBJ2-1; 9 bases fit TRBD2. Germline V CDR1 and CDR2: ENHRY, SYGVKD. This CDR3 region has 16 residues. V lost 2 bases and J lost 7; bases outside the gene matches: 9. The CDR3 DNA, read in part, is TGTGCCATCAGTGAGACCCGGGCTAGCGGGATGAATGAG. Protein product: CAISETRASGMNE. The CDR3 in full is CAISETRASGMNEQFF.

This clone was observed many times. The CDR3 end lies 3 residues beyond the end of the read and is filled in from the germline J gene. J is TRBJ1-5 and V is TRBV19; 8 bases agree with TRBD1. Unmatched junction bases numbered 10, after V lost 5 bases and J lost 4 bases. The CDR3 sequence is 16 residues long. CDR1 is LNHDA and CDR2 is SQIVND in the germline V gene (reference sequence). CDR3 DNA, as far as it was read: TGTGCCAGTAGTCTTACCGGGACAGGACGGAATCAGCCC. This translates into CASSLTGTGRNQP. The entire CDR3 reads CASSLTGTGRNQPQHF. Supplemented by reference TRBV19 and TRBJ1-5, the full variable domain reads DGGITQSPKYLFRKEGQNVTLSCEQNLNHDAMYWYRQDPGQGLRLIYYSQIVNDFQKGDIAEGYSVSREKKESFPLTVTSAQKNPTAFYLCASSLTGTGRNQPQHFGDGTRLSIL.

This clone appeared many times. CDR3 region: CASSYTGRGTEAFF. The sequenced part of the CDR3 DNA is TGTGCCAGCAGTTATACAGGCAGGGGCACTGAA. This sequence joins TRBV5-4 and TRBJ1-1, with D perhaps TRBD1 (6 bases). The sequenced fragment ends 3 residues before the CDR3 boundary, so the rest is inferred from the germline J gene. V was shortened by 5 bases and J by 4 bases, with 15 bases between the two germline ends. CDR1 and CDR2 (germline): SGHNT, YYREEE (reference sequence). The CDR3 is 14 amino acids.

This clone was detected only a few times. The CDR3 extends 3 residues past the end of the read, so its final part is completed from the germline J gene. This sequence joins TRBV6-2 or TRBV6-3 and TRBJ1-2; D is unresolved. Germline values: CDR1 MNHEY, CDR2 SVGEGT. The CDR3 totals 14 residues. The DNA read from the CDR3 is TGTGCCAGCAGTTATACTAGCGAGTCCTACGAC. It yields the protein CASSYTSESYD. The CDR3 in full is CASSYTSESYDYTF.

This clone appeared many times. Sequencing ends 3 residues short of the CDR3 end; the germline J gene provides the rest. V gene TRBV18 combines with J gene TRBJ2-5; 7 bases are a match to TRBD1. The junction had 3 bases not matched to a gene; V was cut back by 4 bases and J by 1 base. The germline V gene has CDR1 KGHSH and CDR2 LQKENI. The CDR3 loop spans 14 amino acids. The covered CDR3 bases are TGTGCCAGCTCACAACAGGGGATCCAAGAGACC. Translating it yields CASSQQGIQET. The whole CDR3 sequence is CASSQQGIQETQYF. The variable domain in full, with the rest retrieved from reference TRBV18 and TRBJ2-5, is NAGVMQNPRHLVRRRGQEARLRCSPMKGHSHVYWYRQLPEEGLKFMVYLQKENIIDESGMPKERFSAEFPKEGPSILRIQQVVRGDSAAYFCASSQQGIQETQYFGPGTRLLVL.

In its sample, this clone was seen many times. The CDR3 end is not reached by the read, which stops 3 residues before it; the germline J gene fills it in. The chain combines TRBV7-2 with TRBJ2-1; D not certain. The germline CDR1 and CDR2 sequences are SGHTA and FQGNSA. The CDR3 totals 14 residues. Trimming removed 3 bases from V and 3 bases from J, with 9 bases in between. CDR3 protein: CASSFATDYNEQFF. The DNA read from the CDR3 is TGTGCCAGCAGCTTCGCAACAGACTACAATGAG. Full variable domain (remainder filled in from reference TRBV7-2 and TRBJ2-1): GAGVSQSPSNKVTEKGKDVELRCDPISGHTALYWYRQSLGQGLEFLIYFQGNSAPDKSGLPSDRFSAERTGGSVSTLTIQRTQQEDSAVYLCASSFATDYNEQFFGPGTRLTVL.

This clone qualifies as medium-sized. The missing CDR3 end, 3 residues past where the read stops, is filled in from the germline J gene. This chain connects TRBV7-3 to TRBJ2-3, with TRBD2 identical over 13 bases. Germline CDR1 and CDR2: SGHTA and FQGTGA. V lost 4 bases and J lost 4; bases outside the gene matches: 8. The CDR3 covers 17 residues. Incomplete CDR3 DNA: TGTGCCAGCAGCTCCCCTACTAGCGGGAGGGCCCCAGATACG. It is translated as CASSSPTSGRAPDT. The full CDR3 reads CASSSPTSGRAPDTQYF.

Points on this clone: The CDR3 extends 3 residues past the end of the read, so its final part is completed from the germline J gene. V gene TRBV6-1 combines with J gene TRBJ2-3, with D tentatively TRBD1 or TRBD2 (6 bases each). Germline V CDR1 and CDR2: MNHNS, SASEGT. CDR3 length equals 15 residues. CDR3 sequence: CASSETTGRNQPQYF. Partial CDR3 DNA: TGTGCCAGCAGTGAAACCACAGGGAGGAATCAGCCG.

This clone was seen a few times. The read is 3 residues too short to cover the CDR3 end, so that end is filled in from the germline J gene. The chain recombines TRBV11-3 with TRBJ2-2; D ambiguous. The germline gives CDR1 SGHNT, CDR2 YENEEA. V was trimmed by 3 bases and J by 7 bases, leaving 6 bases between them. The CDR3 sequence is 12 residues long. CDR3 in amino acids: CASSFRSGELFF. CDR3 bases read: TGTGCCAGCAGCTTCAGGAGCGGGGAG.

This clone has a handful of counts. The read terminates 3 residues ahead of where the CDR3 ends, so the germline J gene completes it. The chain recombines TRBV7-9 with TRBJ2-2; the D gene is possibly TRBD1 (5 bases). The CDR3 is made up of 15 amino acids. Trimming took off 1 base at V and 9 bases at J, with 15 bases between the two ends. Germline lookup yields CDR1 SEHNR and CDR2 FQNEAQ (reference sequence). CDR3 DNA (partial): TGTGCCAGCAGCTTAGTAAGGGGCCAGGGCCGGGAG. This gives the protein CASSLVRGQGRE. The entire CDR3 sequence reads CASSLVRGQGRELFF.

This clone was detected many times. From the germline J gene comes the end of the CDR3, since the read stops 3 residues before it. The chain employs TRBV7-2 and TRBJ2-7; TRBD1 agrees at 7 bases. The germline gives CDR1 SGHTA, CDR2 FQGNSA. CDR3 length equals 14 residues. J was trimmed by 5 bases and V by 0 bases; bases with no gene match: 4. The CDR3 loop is CASSLATGSHEQYF. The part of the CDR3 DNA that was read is TGTGCCAGCAGCTTAGCGACAGGGAGCCACGAG.

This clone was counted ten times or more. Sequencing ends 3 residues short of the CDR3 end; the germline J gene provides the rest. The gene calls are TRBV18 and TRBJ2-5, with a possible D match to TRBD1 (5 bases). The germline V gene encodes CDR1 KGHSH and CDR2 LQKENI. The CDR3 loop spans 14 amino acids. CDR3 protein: CASSPSQGLGTQYF. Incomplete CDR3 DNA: TGTGCCAGCTCACCATCCCAGGGCTTAGGTACC.

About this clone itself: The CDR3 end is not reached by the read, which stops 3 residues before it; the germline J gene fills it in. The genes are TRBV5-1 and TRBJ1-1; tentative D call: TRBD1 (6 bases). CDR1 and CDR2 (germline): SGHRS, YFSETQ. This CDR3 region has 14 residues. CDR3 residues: CASGWVPRGAEAFF. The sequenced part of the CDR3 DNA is TGCGCCAGCGGCTGGGTCCCCCGGGGGGCAGAA.

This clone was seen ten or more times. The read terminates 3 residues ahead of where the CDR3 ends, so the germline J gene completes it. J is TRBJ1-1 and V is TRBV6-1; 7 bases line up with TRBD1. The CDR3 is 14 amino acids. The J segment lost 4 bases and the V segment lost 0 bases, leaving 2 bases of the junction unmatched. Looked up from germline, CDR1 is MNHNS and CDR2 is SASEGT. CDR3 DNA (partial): TGTGCCAGCAGTGAAGCGGGACAGACCACTGAA. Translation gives CASSEAGQTTE. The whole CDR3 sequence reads CASSEAGQTTEAFF.

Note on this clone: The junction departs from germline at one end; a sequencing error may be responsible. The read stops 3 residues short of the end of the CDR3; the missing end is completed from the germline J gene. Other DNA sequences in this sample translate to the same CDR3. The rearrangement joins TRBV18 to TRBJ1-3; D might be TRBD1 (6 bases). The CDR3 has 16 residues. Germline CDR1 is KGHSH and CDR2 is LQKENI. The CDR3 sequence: CASSPNRDSSGNTIYF. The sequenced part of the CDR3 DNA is TGTGCCAGCTCACCGAACAGGGATTCCTCTGGAAACACT.

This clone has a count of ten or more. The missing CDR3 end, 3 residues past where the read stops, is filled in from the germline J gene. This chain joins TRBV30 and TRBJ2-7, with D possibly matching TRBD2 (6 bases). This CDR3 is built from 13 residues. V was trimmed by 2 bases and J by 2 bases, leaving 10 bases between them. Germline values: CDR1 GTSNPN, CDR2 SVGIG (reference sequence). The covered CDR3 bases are TGTGCCTGGAGTTTTAGCGGTCCCTACGAG. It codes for CAWSFSGPYE. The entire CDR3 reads CAWSFSGPYEQYF.

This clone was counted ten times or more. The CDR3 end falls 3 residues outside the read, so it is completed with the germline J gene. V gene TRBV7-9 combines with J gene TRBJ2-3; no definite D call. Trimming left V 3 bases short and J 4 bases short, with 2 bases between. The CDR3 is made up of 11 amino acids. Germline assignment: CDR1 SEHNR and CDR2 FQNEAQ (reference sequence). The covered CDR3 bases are TGTGCCAGCAGCTTCTCAGATACG. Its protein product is CASSFSDT. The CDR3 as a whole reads CASSFSDTQYF. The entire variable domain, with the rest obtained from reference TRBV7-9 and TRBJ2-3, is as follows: DTGVSQNPRHKITKRGQNVTFRCDPISEHNRLYWYRQTLGQGPEFLTYFQNEAQLEKSRLLSDRFSAERPKGSFSTLEIQRTEQGDSAMYLCASSFSDTQYFGPGTRLTVL.

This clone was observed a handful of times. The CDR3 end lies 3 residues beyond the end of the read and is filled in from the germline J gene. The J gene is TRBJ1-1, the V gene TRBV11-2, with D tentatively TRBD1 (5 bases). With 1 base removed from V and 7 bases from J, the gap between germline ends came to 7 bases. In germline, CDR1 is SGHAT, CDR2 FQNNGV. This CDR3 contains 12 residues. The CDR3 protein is CASSLGQSEAFF. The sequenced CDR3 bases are TGTGCCAGCAGCTTAGGACAGAGTGAA.

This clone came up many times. This CDR3 reads CASRTTTSYEQYF. CDR3 DNA, as far as it was read: TGCGCCAGTCGGACTACGACGTCCTACGAG. J is TRBJ2-7 and V is TRBV5-1; the D gene is possibly TRBD2 (6 bases). The sequence runs out 3 residues before the end of the CDR3; the remainder is reconstructed from the germline J gene. The CDR3 is 13 amino acids. In germline, CDR1 is SGHRS, CDR2 YFSETQ. V lost 8 bases to trimming and J lost 1 base, with 13 bases between them.

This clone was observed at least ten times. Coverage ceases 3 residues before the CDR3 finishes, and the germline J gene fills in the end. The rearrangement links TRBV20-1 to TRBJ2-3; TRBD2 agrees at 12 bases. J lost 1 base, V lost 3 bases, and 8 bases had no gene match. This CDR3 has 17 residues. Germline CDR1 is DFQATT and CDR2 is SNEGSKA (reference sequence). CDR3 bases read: TGCAGTGCTAGGACAACCGGACTAGCGGGACGCACAGATACG. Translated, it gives CSARTTGLAGRTDT. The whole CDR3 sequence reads CSARTTGLAGRTDTQYF.

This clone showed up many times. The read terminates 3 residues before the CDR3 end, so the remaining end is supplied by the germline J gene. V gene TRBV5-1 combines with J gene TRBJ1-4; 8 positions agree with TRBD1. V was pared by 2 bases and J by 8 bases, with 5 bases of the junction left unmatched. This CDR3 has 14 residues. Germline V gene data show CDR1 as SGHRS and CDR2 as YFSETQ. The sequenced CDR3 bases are TGCGCCAGCAGCTTCAGGACAGGGAACGAAAAA. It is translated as CASSFRTGNEK. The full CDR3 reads CASSFRTGNEKLFF.

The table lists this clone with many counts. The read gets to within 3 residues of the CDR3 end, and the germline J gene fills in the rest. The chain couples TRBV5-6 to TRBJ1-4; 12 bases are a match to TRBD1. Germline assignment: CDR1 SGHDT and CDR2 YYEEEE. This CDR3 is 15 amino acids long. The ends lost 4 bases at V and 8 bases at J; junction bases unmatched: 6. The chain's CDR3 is CASSGPGQGAEKLFF. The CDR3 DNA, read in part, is TGTGCCAGCAGCGGGCCGGGACAGGGGGCCGAAAAA.

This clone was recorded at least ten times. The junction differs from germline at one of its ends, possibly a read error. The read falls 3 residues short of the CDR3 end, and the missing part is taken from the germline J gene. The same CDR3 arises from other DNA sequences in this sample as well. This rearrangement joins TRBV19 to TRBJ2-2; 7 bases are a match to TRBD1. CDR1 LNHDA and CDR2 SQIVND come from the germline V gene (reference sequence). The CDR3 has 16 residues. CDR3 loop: CASSIDPTGATGELFF. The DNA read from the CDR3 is TGCGCCAGTAGTATAGACCCCACAGGGGCCACCGGGGAG.